The TCR beta chain under discussion was sequenced for a study of blood T cells in healthy people across ages. The germline CDR1 and CDR2 sequences are SGHRS and YFSETQ. Trimming left V 4 bases short and J 4 bases short, with 18 bases between. The CDR3 loop spans 17 amino acids. On this clonotype itself: What it recognizes is unknown.

General study points: Long-lived and aged donors differed, with more naive CD4+ cells and higher diversity in the long-lived. In older individuals, TCR beta diversity per million T cells was lower, falling roughly linearly with age.

The authors ran a second PCR of 7 to 11 cycles using a sample-barcoded 5' primer and a J-beta primer mix. Each single sample gave us at least 2.5 million CDR3-containing paired-end reads. TCRdb re-called the 5' RACE reads with MiXCR, one entry per CDR3 protein. This table has 800,000 to 950,000 distinct CDR3 sequences, 30% to 45% appearing once. This chain joins TRBV5-1 and TRBJ1-6; TRBD1 is a possible D gene (5 bases). The receptor was isolated from a man younger than 35 in good health. The sample was blood. This chain's CDR3 is CASSAAKAGTYNSPLHF. The CDR3 DNA reads TGCGCCAGCAGCGCCGCAAAGGCCGGGACGTATAATTCACCCCTCCACTTT. Full variable domain (rest looked up from reference TRBV5-1 and TRBJ1-6): KAGVTQTPRYLIKTRGQQVTLSCSPISGHRSVSWYQQTPGQGLQFLFEYFSETQRNKGNFPGRFSGRQFSNSRSEMNVSTLELGDSALYLCASSAAKAGTYNSPLHFGNGTRLTVT.